These 2 T cell receptor beta chains were sequenced from one sample in a study of a mutant IDH1 vaccine in newly diagnosed glioma (dated by TCRdb to the early 2020s). The meaning of the sample's time point label: week 35, safety follow-up. Each vaccine dose was 300 ug of a 20-mer mutant IDH1 peptide in Montanide, given subcutaneously with topical imiquimod. Library creation used the immunoSEQ multiplex PCR assay. As stored in TCRdb, this immuneACCESS dataset retains in-frame rearrangements with V and J assigned. A fraction of the clones does not appear; measured against another copy, unresolved V genes explain less than half of the discrepancy, and the remainder lacks a known reason. The sample table holds some 48,000 clones, of which about 79% were seen once. The ten biggest clones cover 12% of the sample. Their antigens are not known. Sequencing was performed on PBMCs, taken from a glioma patient whose treatment included an IDH1 peptide vaccine. The source of these receptors is a man in his forties or fifties with glioma.

The chain couples TRBV5-4 to TRBJ2-1, with D unresolved. Per germline, CDR1 SGHNT and CDR2 YYREEE (reference sequence). This CDR3 is 14 amino acids long. Trimming cost V 9 bases and J 0 bases, with 13 bases left between them. This CDR3 is CATTGGRSYNEQFF. CDR3 coding DNA: TGTGCCACCACGGGCGGCCGCTCCTACAATGAGCAGTTCTTC.

This rearrangement joins TRBV7-7 to TRBJ2-7; the D is unclear. Between the trimmed V and J ends, which lost 5 bases and 3 bases, there was a span of 11 bases. The germline V gene has CDR1 SSHAT and CDR2 FNYEAQ (reference sequence). The CDR3 consists of 13 residues. CDR3 sequence (DNA): TGTGCCAGCAGCCTCGGAGTAAACTACGAGCAGTACTTC. Translated: CASSLGVNYEQYF.